This T cell receptor (beta chain) comes out of a study of blood T cell repertoires in COVID-19. Turning to the study itself: Some COVID-19 samples were acute and others convalescent; all came from the United States, Italy and Spain.

TCRdb's copy holds only in-frame clones and misses some; the assay was immunoSEQ multiplex PCR. The sample includes about 190,000 clones, approximately 82% of them seen just once. The germline CDR1 and CDR2 sequences are KGHSH and LQKENI. V was pared by 0 bases and J by 4 bases, with 0 bases of the junction left unmatched. The CDR3 covers 14 residues. The source of this sequence is a woman aged 60-70 years with acute COVID-19. The sample consisted of PBMCs or T cells enriched from blood (not recorded which). This rearrangement joins TRBV18 to TRBJ1-5; 7 bases are shared with TRBD1. CDR3 bases: TGTGCCAGCTCACCACCGACAGGGAATCAGCCCCAGCATTTT. Translating gives CASSPPTGNQPQHF.